The present TCR beta chain was sequenced within a study of cytomegalovirus exposure and HLA in healthy donors. The CDR3 runs 18 residues. Germline assignment: CDR1 KGHSH and CDR2 LQKENI. J lost 1 base, V lost 3 bases, and 7 bases had no gene match. PCR primers comprised 60 Vbeta and 13 Jbeta primers. Assay: immunoSEQ multiplex PCR; the TCRdb copy retains only in-frame clones and omits some. The sample is made up of under 50,000 clones, and the top ten hold around 17% of it. As to this clone: Antigen unknown.

Study results and caveats: Follow-up analysis later connected one missense variant in DCLRE1C with trimming of TCR beta V- and J-genes.

The chain employs TRBV18 and TRBJ1-6; 9 nucleotides agree with TRBD1. The specimen sequenced was PBMCs. The receptor was isolated from a male donor in good health and CMV-seronegative. The CDR3 DNA follows: TGTGCCAGCTCACCTTCGGGACAGGGTACATCCTATAATTCACCCCTCCACTTT. Amino acids: CASSPSGQGTSYNSPLHF. The complete variable domain, with remaining parts taken from reference TRBV18 and TRBJ1-6, reads NAGVMQNPRHLVRRRGQEARLRCSPMKGHSHVYWYRQLPEEGLKFMVYLQKENIIDESGMPKERFSAEFPKEGPSILRIQQVVRGDSAAYFCASSPSGQGTSYNSPLHFGNGTRLTVT.